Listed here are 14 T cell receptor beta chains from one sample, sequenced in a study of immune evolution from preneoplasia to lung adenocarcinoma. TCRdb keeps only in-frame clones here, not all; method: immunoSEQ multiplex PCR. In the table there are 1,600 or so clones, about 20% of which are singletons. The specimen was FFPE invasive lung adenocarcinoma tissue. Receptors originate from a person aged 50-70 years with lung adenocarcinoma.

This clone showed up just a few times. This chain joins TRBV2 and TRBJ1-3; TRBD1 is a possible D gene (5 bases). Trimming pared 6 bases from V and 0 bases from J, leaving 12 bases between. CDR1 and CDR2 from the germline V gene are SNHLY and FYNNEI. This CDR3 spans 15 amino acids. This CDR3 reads CASRGAVFSGNTIYF. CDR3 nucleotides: TGTGCCAGCAGAGGGGCCGTTTTCTCTGGAAACACCATATATTTT.

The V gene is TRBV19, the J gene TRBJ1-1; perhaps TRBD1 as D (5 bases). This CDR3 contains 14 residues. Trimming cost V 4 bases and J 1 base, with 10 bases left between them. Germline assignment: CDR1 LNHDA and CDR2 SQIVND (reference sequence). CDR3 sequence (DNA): TGTGCCAGTAGTAAAACAAGGGGGAACACTGAAGCTTTCTTT. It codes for CASSKTRGNTEAFF.

The CDR3 sequence is CASSVELAGAANTGELFF. The CDR3 nucleotides read TGTGCCAGCAGCGTAGAGTTAGCGGGAGCCGCGAACACCGGGGAGCTGTTTTTT. The chain is built from TRBV9 and TRBJ2-2; 9 nucleotides align to TRBD2. CDR1 and CDR2 from the germline V gene are SGDLS and YYNGEE. The CDR3 length is 18 residues. The ends lost 0 bases at V and 0 bases at J; junction bases unmatched: 6.

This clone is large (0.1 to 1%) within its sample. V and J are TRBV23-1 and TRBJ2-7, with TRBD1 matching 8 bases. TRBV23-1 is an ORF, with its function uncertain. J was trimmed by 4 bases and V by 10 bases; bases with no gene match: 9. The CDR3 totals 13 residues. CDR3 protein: CATETGASYEQYF. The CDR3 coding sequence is TGCGCCACTGAGACAGGGGCGTCTTACGAGCAGTACTTC.

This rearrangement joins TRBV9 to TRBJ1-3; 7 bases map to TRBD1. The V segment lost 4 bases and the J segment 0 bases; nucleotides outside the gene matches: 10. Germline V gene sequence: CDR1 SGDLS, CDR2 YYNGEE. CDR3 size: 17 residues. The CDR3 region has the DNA TGTGCCAGCAGCCCCGGGACAGCCAAAATCTCTGGAAACACCATATATTTT. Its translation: CASSPGTAKISGNTIYF.

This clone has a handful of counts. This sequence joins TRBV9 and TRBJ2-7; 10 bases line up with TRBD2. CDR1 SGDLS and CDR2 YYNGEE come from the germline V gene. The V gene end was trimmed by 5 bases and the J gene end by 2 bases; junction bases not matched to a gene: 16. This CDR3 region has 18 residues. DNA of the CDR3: TGTGCCAGCAGTTCATCACCAGCTAGCGGGAGTCCTCCCTACGAGCAGTACTTC. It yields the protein CASSSSPASGSPPYEQYF.

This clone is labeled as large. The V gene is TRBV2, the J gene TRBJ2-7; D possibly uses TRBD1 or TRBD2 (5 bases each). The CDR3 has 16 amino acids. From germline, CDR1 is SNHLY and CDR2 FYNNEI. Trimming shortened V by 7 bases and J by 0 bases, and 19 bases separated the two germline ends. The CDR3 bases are TGTGCCAGCAACCCCGACCGGGACGCCTACTCCTACGAGCAGTACTTC. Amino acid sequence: CASNPDRDAYSYEQYF.

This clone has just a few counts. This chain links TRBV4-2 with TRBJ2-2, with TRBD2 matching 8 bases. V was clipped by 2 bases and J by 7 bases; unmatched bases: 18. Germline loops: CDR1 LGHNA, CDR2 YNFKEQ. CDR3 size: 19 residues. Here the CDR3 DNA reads TGTGCCAGCAGCCAACCGAACAATAAAGCGGGGGTCGGAGACGGGGAGCTGTTTTTT. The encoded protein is CASSQPNNKAGVGDGELFF.

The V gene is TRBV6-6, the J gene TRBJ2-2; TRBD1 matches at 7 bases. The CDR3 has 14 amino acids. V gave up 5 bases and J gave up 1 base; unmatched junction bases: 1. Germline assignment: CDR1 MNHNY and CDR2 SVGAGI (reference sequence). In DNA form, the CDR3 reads TGTGCCAGCAGTGGACAGGAGAACACCGGGGAGCTGTTTTTT. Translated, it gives CASSGQENTGELFF.

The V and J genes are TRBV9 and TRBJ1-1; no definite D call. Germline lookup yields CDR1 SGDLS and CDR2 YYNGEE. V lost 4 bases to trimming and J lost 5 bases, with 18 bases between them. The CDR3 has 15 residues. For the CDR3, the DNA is TGTGCCAGCAGCATCGACTACAGTCCTGGGACTGAAGCTTTCTTT. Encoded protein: CASSIDYSPGTEAFF.

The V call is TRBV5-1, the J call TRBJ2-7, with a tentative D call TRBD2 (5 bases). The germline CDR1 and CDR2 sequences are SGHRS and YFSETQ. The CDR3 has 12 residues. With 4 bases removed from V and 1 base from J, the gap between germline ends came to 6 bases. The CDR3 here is CASSPGSYEQYF. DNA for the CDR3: TGCGCCAGCAGCCCGGGGTCCTACGAGCAGTACTTC.

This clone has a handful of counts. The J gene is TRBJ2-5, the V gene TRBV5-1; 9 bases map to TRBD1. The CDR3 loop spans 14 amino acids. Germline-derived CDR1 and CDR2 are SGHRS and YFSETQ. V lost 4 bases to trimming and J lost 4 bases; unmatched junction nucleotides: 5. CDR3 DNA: TGCGCCAGCAGCGACGGACAGGGGACAGAGACCCAGTACTTC. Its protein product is CASSDGQGTETQYF. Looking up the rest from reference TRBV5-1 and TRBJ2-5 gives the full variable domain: KAGVTQTPRYLIKTRGQQVTLSCSPISGHRSVSWYQQTPGQGLQFLFEYFSETQRNKGNFPGRFSGRQFSNSRSEMNVSTLELGDSALYLCASSDGQGTETQYFGPGTRLLVL.

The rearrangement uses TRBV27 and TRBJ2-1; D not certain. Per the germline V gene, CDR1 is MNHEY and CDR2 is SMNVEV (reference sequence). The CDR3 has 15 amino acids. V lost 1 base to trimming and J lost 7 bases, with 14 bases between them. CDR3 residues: CASSLFPAQRNEQFF. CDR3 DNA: TGTGCCAGCAGTTTATTCCCGGCTCAGAGAAATGAGCAGTTCTTC.

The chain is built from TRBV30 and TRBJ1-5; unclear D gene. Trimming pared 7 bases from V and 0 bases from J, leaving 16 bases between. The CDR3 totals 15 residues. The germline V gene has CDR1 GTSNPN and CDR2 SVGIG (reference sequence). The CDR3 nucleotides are TGTGCCTCCAACGCGGGTGATATTAGCAATCAGCCCCAGCATTTT. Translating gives CASNAGDISNQPQHF.